A selection of T cell receptor beta chains follows, all from one sample in a study of response to subunit inactivated influenza vaccine. One entry per CDR3 protein, called by TCRdb with MiXCR from the RT-PCR reads. The sample holds 500,000 to 600,000 distinct CDR3 sequences, about 15% seen once. The source was CD4+ T cells sorted from PBMCs, collected less than 30 months after vaccination. Receptor source: a man between 50 and 69 years old who received an inactivated influenza vaccine. Each CDR3 is given with its conserved first and last residue. A D gene is named only where the DNA matches it firmly. Clone sizes are given selectively: once, few, many, or a class where the clone is expanded.

>TRBJ2-7|few|TRBV6-1|TRBD1
TGTGCCAGCAGTATGGACAGGTCGGGCGAGCAGTACTTC
CASSMDRSGEQYF
>TRBJ2-7|once|TRBV7-2|TRBD2
TGTGCCAGCAGCCCATCTAGCGGGAGGTTCTACGAGCAGTACTTC
CASSPSSGRFYEQYF
>TRBJ2-3|NA|TRBV6-1|NA
TGTGCCAGCAACGAGGGGAAGGGGTATACGCAGTATTTT
CASNEGKGYTQYF
>TRBJ2-1|once|TRBV12-3/TRBV12-4|NA
TGTGCCAGCAGTCCTAATAATAGGGGTGAGCAGTTCTTC
CASSPNNRGEQFF
>TRBJ1-2|NA|TRBV9|TRBD1
TGTGCCAGCAGCAGAGGGGGCTCGGGTGGCTACACCTTC
CASSRGGSGGYTF
>TRBJ2-1|NA|TRBV6-2/TRBV6-3|NA
TGTGCCAGCAGTTACCCACCGCGTGGGGAGCAGTTCTTC
CASSYPPRGEQFF
>TRBJ1-5|few|TRBV5-1|NA
TGCGCCAGCAGCTTGGGGGATGGACGGAATCAGCCCCAGCATTTT
CASSLGDGRNQPQHF
>TRBJ2-1|few|TRBV6-2/TRBV6-3|TRBD2
TGTGCCAGCAGTTACCGGACGGGAGGGGGAAGGAATGAGCAGTTCTTC
CASSYRTGGGRNEQFF
>TRBJ1-6|NA|TRBV6-1|TRBD1
TGTGCCAGCAGCCCGGGACAGAGTATTTCACCCCTCCACTTT
CASSPGQSISPLHF
>TRBJ2-5|many|TRBV10-3|NA
TGTGCCATCAGTGAGTTTGGGGGCAGGGTGTCCCAAGAGACCCAGTACTTC
CAISEFGGRVSQETQYF
>TRBJ2-5|many|TRBV20-1|TRBD1
TGCAGTGCTGACCGACAGGGGATGAAGACCCAGTACTTC
CSADRQGMKTQYF
>TRBJ1-1|many|TRBV12-3/TRBV12-4|NA
TGTGCCAGCAGCCCTGACGGGGGTCTCGCTGGAACTGAAGCTTTCTTT
CASSPDGGLAGTEAFF
>TRBJ2-1|few|TRBV7-3|NA
TGTGCCAGCAGCTTAGGCTCTGACAATGAGCAGTTCTTC
CASSLGSDNEQFF
>TRBJ2-1|NA|TRBV24-1|TRBD2
TGTGCCACCAGTGAACCAGCGGGAGGGCCTTCTAGTAGCTCCTACAATGAGCAGTTCTTC
CATSEPAGGPSSSSYNEQFF
>TRBJ2-5|few|TRBV9|TRBD2
TGTGCCAGCAGCGCGGGGGGGACTCAAGAGACCCAGTACTTC
CASSAGGTQETQYF
>TRBJ2-1|few|TRBV12-3/TRBV12-4|NA
TGTGCCAGCAGTTTAGGTTTAGGGAGCTCCTACAATGAGCAGTTCTTC
CASSLGLGSSYNEQFF
>TRBJ1-1|few|TRBV6-5|TRBD1
TGTGCCAGCAGTTCTTATCGACAGGGTCGGGTGAACACTGAAGCTTTCTTT
CASSSYRQGRVNTEAFF
>TRBJ2-1|NA|TRBV6-5|TRBD2
TGTGCCAGCAGTTACCCTGGGACTAGCCCCGAGGAGTTCTTC
CASSYPGTSPEEFF
>TRBJ1-1|few|TRBV10-1|TRBD1
TGCGCCAGCAGTGACCACAGGGGTCGGACTGAAGCTTTCTTT
CASSDHRGRTEAFF
>TRBJ2-3|NA|TRBV20-1|TRBD1
TGCAGTGCTAGAGGCGGACAGGGGGTAACGGATACGCAGTATTTT
CSARGGQGVTDTQYF
>TRBJ2-1|NA|TRBV7-2|NA
TGTGCCAGCAGCCCCGGAGTTGAGTACAATGAGCAGTTCTTC
CASSPGVEYNEQFF
>TRBJ2-5|NA|TRBV19|NA
TGTGCCAGTAAATCGGGGGAGACCCAGTACTTC
CASKSGETQYF
>TRBJ2-2|few|TRBV29-1|TRBD1
TGCAGCGTGGGGGGACAGGGGGCAAGGACCGGGGAGCTGTTTTTT
CSVGGQGARTGELFF
>TRBJ2-7|few|TRBV29-1|TRBD1
TGCAGCGTGAAAACCGGGACAGGGGGCGTCGGCGAGCAGTACTTC
CSVKTGTGGVGEQYF
>TRBJ2-3|NA|TRBV6-1|NA
TGTGCCAGCACTAGGGACGGTCGCACAGATACGCAGTATTTT
CASTRDGRTDTQYF
>TRBJ2-3|NA|TRBV10-3|NA
TGTGCCATCAGTGGGCAGGGGAGCACAGATACGCAGTATTTT
CAISGQGSTDTQYF
>TRBJ1-1|NA|TRBV30|TRBD1
TGTGCCTGCCTTGGACAGGGGAGCACTGAAGCTTTCTTT
CACLGQGSTEAFF
>TRBJ2-3|NA|TRBV20-1|TRBD2
TGCAGTGCTAGAGACTTGCGGGAGGGTTCAGATACGCAGTATTTT
CSARDLREGSDTQYF
>TRBJ2-1|once|TRBV28|TRBD2
TGTGCCAGCAGTTTCATGACTAGCGGGTGGAACAATGAGCAGTTCTTC
CASSFMTSGWNNEQFF
>TRBJ2-2|few|TRBV29-1|NA
TGCAGCGTTGGATCGGTGAGGCAGGCTGGCGGGGAGCTGTTTTTT
CSVGSVRQAGGELFF
>TRBJ2-1|few|TRBV28|TRBD2
TGTGCCAGCAAACTAGCGGGAGCTGACTACAATGAGCAGTTCTTC
CASKLAGADYNEQFF
>TRBJ2-1|NA|TRBV7-2|NA
TGTGCCAGCAGCTTAGTGGCCTCCACGATTTACAATGAGCAGTTCTTC
CASSLVASTIYNEQFF
>TRBJ2-2|many|TRBV12-3/TRBV12-4|NA
TGTGCCAGCAAACAATTATACACCGGGGAGCTGTTTTTT
CASKQLYTGELFF
>TRBJ2-5|NA|TRBV6-5|NA
TGTGCCAGCAGTTACGGGCAGGGGAAAGGGGCCCAGTACTTC
CASSYGQGKGAQYF
>TRBJ1-6|NA|TRBV4-1|NA
TGCGCCAGCAGCCAAGCTAAGGGTTTTAATTCACCCCTCCACTTT
CASSQAKGFNSPLHF
>TRBJ1-5|few|TRBV28|NA
TGTGCCAGCAGTTTTGGGGACAAGGGCAGGTCCCAGCATTTT
CASSFGDKGRSQHF
>TRBJ2-3|NA|TRBV14|TRBD2
TGTGCCAGCAGCGCGACTAGCGGACACCCAGATACGCAGTATTTT
CASSATSGHPDTQYF
>TRBJ2-4|NA|TRBV10-3|TRBD1
TGTGCCATCAGTGCTAACTCAGGACAGGGGGACGCCAAAAACATTCAGTACTTC
CAISANSGQGDAKNIQYF
>TRBJ2-1|few|TRBV4-2|NA
TGTGCCAGCAGCCAAGGGGACACTGATTACAATGAGCAGTTCTTC
CASSQGDTDYNEQFF
>TRBJ1-5|NA|TRBV6-2/TRBV6-3|TRBD1
TGTGCCAGCAGCCAACAAGGACAGGGAAGCAATCAGCCCCAGCATTTT
CASSQQGQGSNQPQHF
>TRBJ2-5|few|TRBV4-3|NA
TGCGCCAGCAGCCAAGATCGAATCCGGGGCCAAGAGACCCAGTACTTC
CASSQDRIRGQETQYF
>TRBJ1-1|NA|TRBV6-1|NA
TGTGCCAGCAGTCAAAGTTTGGGATTGAACACTGAAGCTTTCTTT
CASSQSLGLNTEAFF
>TRBJ2-1|NA|TRBV5-8|NA
TGTGCCAGCAGCTCCTCCGGATACTACAATAAGCAGTTCTTC
CASSSSGYYNKQFF
>TRBJ2-7|NA|TRBV20-1|NA
TGCAGTGCTAGCCCGCCCAGGGGAGGCTACGAGCAGTACTTC
CSASPPRGGYEQYF
>TRBJ2-5|many|TRBV11-2|TRBD2
TGTGCCAGCAGCTTGGGACTAGCGGGACATAGCGGGGAGACCCAGTACTTC
CASSLGLAGHSGETQYF
>TRBJ2-3|NA|TRBV28|NA
TGTGCCAGCAAACTGCCGCACGACCGTGGTACGCAGTATTTT
CASKLPHDRGTQYF
>TRBJ2-1|once|TRBV10-3|TRBD2
TGTGCCATCAGTGAGTACACAGGACTAGCGGGATACAATGAGCAGTTCTTC
CAISEYTGLAGYNEQFF
>TRBJ2-7|few|TRBV10-3|TRBD2
TGTGCCATCAGCGCTAGCGGTTCCTACGAGCAGTACTTC
CAISASGSYEQYF